This TCR beta chain was observed in a study of a mutant IDH1 vaccine in newly diagnosed glioma. The wider study: Vaccination was launched 4-6 weeks after radiotherapy alone, or with temozolomide cycles. It was radiotherapy, temozolomide, or both that patients received previously, with most receiving both.

Time point denoted: week 5, during vaccination. The study gave 300 ug of mutant IDH1 20-mer peptide per vaccine dose, with topical imiquimod. In every donor, the tumor was a new WHO grade 3 or 4 IDH1-mutant, ATRX-lost astrocytoma. On this clone: Its cognate antigen is unknown.

Germline CDR1 WSHSY, CDR2 SAAADI. The V gene lost 6 bases and the J gene lost 10 bases, with 13 bases spanning the gap. This CDR3 comprises 12 residues. The method was immunoSEQ multiplex PCR; TCRdb's version includes in-frame clones alone and lacks a portion of them. In the table there are 50,000 to 70,000 clones, less than 85% of which are singletons. The chain recombines TRBV10-2 with TRBJ2-1; the D gene is possibly TRBD2 (6 bases). The sequencing used PBMCs, collected from a glioma patient whose treatment included an IDH1 peptide vaccine. The clonotype was recovered from a woman aged 18-29 years with glioma. Some clones in this sample may be carry-over from other donors' samples. The CDR3 nucleotides are TGCGCCAGCAGCCGGGACTTACGCGAGCAGTTCTTC. Translation gives CASSRDLREQFF.